These T cell receptor beta chains were read from a single sample in a study of cytomegalovirus exposure and HLA in healthy donors. Profiled with immunoSEQ multiplex PCR; TCRdb holds only in-frame clones, not every one. The table includes around 300,000 clones, approximately 84% detected once. Sequences were obtained from PBMCs. The receptors here all came from a woman between 35 and 50 years old in good health and CMV-seropositive. Each CDR3 is given with its conserved first and last residue. Fields, in order: clone size, V gene, J gene, D gene, CDR3 DNA, CDR3 protein. A D gene is named only where the DNA matches it firmly. The listing skips clone size in some rows; elsewhere it reads once, few, many or a size class.

clone size: .; V gene: TRBV18; J gene: TRBJ2-7; D gene: TRBD1; CDR3 DNA: TGTGCCAGCTCACCAAGCTCAGGGGGTTCCTACGAGCAGTACTTC; CDR3 protein: CASSPSSGGSYEQYF
clone size: .; V gene: TRBV5-4; J gene: TRBJ2-7; D gene: TRBD1; CDR3 DNA: TGTGCCAGCAGCCAACAGCACACAGGGGTCCACGAGCAGTACTTC; CDR3 protein: CASSQQHTGVHEQYF
clone size: .; V gene: TRBV28; J gene: TRBJ1-2; D gene: TRBD1; CDR3 DNA: TGTGCCAGCAGGGCAGGGGGCGTTTATGGCTACACCTTC; CDR3 protein: CASRAGGVYGYTF
clone size: .; V gene: TRBV28; J gene: TRBJ1-6; D gene: .; CDR3 DNA: TGTGCCAGCAGTTTGTATTTAAGCGGCTTCGGGTCACCCCTCCACTTT; CDR3 protein: CASSLYLSGFGSPLHF
clone size: .; V gene: TRBV7-6; J gene: TRBJ2-5; D gene: .; CDR3 DNA: TGTGCCAGCAGCTTAGAGGTCTCTGCGGGGTGGGGTGCCCAGTACTTC; CDR3 protein: CASSLEVSAGWGAQYF
clone size: .; V gene: TRBV2; J gene: TRBJ2-7; D gene: TRBD2; CDR3 DNA: TGTGCCAGCACTCAGGAGCGGGAGGGCCGGTACGAGCAGTACTTC; CDR3 protein: CASTQEREGRYEQYF
clone size: .; V gene: TRBV30; J gene: TRBJ1-5; D gene: .; CDR3 DNA: TGTGCCTGGAGCCGGGAGAGCAATCAGCCCCAGCATTTT; CDR3 protein: CAWSRESNQPQHF
clone size: .; V gene: TRBV4-3; J gene: TRBJ1-1; D gene: .; CDR3 DNA: TGCGCCAGCAGCCAAGAATGGGGGGGAAACACTGAAGCTTTCTTT; CDR3 protein: CASSQEWGGNTEAFF
clone size: few; V gene: TRBV18; J gene: TRBJ1-1; D gene: TRBD1; CDR3 DNA: TGTGCCAGCTCACCTACCGGGACAGGGGGCACCACTGAAGCTTTCTTT; CDR3 protein: CASSPTGTGGTTEAFF
clone size: .; V gene: TRBV9; J gene: TRBJ1-3; D gene: TRBD1; CDR3 DNA: TGTGCCAGCAGCGTAGACCTCCAGGGGGCAAGAAACACCATATATTTT; CDR3 protein: CASSVDLQGARNTIYF
clone size: .; V gene: TRBV6-4; J gene: TRBJ2-7; D gene: .; CDR3 DNA: TGTGCCAGCAGTGACTCCCGGGAGAAGGACGAGCAGTACTTC; CDR3 protein: CASSDSREKDEQYF
clone size: .; V gene: TRBV6-5; J gene: TRBJ2-7; D gene: .; CDR3 DNA: TGTGCCAGCAGTTACTCGAGGGCACAGGGCGGGTACGAGCAGTACTTC; CDR3 protein: CASSYSRAQGGYEQYF
clone size: .; V gene: TRBV7-3; J gene: TRBJ2-7; D gene: TRBD1; CDR3 DNA: TGTGCCAGCAGCTCCATTAGGGGACAGGTCATATCAGCCTACGAGCAGTACTTC; CDR3 protein: CASSSIRGQVISAYEQYF
clone size: .; V gene: TRBV4-3; J gene: TRBJ1-4; D gene: .; CDR3 DNA: TGCGCCAGCAGCCAAGATCTATTCGTGGAGGGAAATGAAAAACTGTTTTTT; CDR3 protein: CASSQDLFVEGNEKLFF
clone size: .; V gene: TRBV30; J gene: TRBJ1-1; D gene: .; CDR3 DNA: TGTGCCTGGAGTGTACGGGTAGGGAACACTGAAGCTTTCTTT; CDR3 protein: CAWSVRVGNTEAFF
clone size: .; V gene: TRBV7-9; J gene: TRBJ2-7; D gene: TRBD2; CDR3 DNA: TGTGCCAGCAGCTTAGGACTAGCGGGACTCTTTTCACAGTACGAGCAGTACTTC; CDR3 protein: CASSLGLAGLFSQYEQYF
clone size: .; V gene: TRBV28; J gene: TRBJ2-1; D gene: TRBD2; CDR3 DNA: TGTGCCAGCAGTTCGCCGGGACTAGCGATGAATGAGCAGTTCTTC; CDR3 protein: CASSSPGLAMNEQFF
clone size: .; V gene: TRBV7-8; J gene: TRBJ2-1; D gene: .; CDR3 DNA: TGTGCCAGCAGCTTAGGGACCACAGGCAGCTTGAGCTCCTACAATGAGCAGTTCTTC; CDR3 protein: CASSLGTTGSLSSYNEQFF
clone size: .; V gene: TRBV19; J gene: TRBJ1-6; D gene: .; CDR3 DNA: TGTGCCAGTAGTATGTACTTGGTGGTGTCACCAACAGAAGATGCCAATTCACCCCTCCACTTT; CDR3 protein: CASSMYLVVSPTEDANSPLHF
clone size: .; V gene: TRBV6-5; J gene: TRBJ1-5; D gene: .; CDR3 DNA: TGTGCCAGCAGTTACTCCCTTCATCAGCCCCAGCATTTT; CDR3 protein: CASSYSLHQPQHF
clone size: .; V gene: TRBV28; J gene: TRBJ1-1; D gene: .; CDR3 DNA: TGTGCCAGCAGTTTAGGGCCTCAGGGGAACACTGAAGCTTTCTTT; CDR3 protein: CASSLGPQGNTEAFF
clone size: .; V gene: TRBV5-4; J gene: TRBJ2-1; D gene: TRBD2; CDR3 DNA: TGTGCCAGCAGCGAAACTAGCGGGAGTTGGTACAATGAGCAGTTCTTC; CDR3 protein: CASSETSGSWYNEQFF
clone size: .; V gene: TRBV15; J gene: TRBJ2-7; D gene: TRBD1; CDR3 DNA: TGTGCCACCAGCAGTAGACAGGGGTCCTCCTACGAGCAGTACTTC; CDR3 protein: CATSSRQGSSYEQYF
clone size: .; V gene: TRBV28; J gene: TRBJ2-7; D gene: TRBD2; CDR3 DNA: TGTGCCAGCACCATGAGCGGGAACCCCTACGAGCAGTACTTC; CDR3 protein: CASTMSGNPYEQYF
clone size: .; V gene: TRBV5-1; J gene: TRBJ1-5; D gene: TRBD1; CDR3 DNA: TGCGCCAGCAGCGCGGGACAGGATCAGCCCCAGCATTTT; CDR3 protein: CASSAGQDQPQHF
clone size: once; V gene: TRBV5-1; J gene: TRBJ1-1; D gene: TRBD1; CDR3 DNA: TGCGCCAGCAGCTCCGGACAGGCCACTGAAGCTTTCTTT; CDR3 protein: CASSSGQATEAFF
clone size: .; V gene: TRBV28; J gene: TRBJ1-3; D gene: .; CDR3 DNA: TGTGCCAGCAGAAAACGGGAATCGCCTGGAAACACCATATATTTT; CDR3 protein: CASRKRESPGNTIYF
clone size: .; V gene: TRBV5-1; J gene: TRBJ2-5; D gene: .; CDR3 DNA: TGCGCCAGCAGCTTCCAACAGGTTAAAGAGACCCAGTACTTC; CDR3 protein: CASSFQQVKETQYF
clone size: .; V gene: TRBV29-1; J gene: TRBJ1-1; D gene: .; CDR3 DNA: TGCAGCGTTTGGGAGGGCAGGGAAGCTTTCTTT; CDR3 protein: CSVWEGREAFF
clone size: .; V gene: TRBV5-8; J gene: TRBJ2-7; D gene: TRBD2; CDR3 DNA: TGTGCCAGCAGCTTGGTAGCGGGGGACCCCTACGAGCAGTACTTC; CDR3 protein: CASSLVAGDPYEQYF
clone size: .; V gene: TRBV6-4; J gene: TRBJ1-6; D gene: .; CDR3 DNA: TGTGCCAGCAGTGACTCGGAGGGTTCACCCCTCCACTTT; CDR3 protein: CASSDSEGSPLHF
clone size: .; V gene: TRBV28; J gene: TRBJ2-1; D gene: TRBD2; CDR3 DNA: TGTGCCAGCAGTTTGGGGACTAGCGGGGGAAGAATGAACAATGAGCAGTTCTTC; CDR3 protein: CASSLGTSGGRMNNEQFF
clone size: .; V gene: TRBV10-3; J gene: TRBJ1-4; D gene: TRBD1; CDR3 DNA: TGTGCCATCAGCCCCCGGGACAGGCTTAATGAAAAACTGTTTTTT; CDR3 protein: CAISPRDRLNEKLFF
clone size: .; V gene: TRBV20-1; J gene: TRBJ2-1; D gene: .; CDR3 DNA: TGCAGTGCTAGAGAGAGTGAGCAGTTCTTC; CDR3 protein: CSARESEQFF
clone size: .; V gene: TRBV9; J gene: TRBJ2-2; D gene: .; CDR3 DNA: TGTGCCAGCAGCGGGCTAGCCGCCGGGGAGCTGTTTTTT; CDR3 protein: CASSGLAAGELFF
clone size: once; V gene: TRBV28; J gene: TRBJ2-3; D gene: TRBD2; CDR3 DNA: TGTGCCAGCAGTTTACTAGCGGGGGGCACAGATACGCAGTATTTT; CDR3 protein: CASSLLAGGTDTQYF
clone size: .; V gene: TRBV28; J gene: TRBJ2-1; D gene: TRBD1; CDR3 DNA: TGTGCCAGCCAGACAGGGGGCCTCGGTAATGAGCAGTTCTTC; CDR3 protein: CASQTGGLGNEQFF
clone size: .; V gene: TRBV7-2; J gene: TRBJ2-3; D gene: .; CDR3 DNA: TGTGCCAGCAGCCCGCGGACAGTTCTGGCAGATACGCAGTATTTT; CDR3 protein: CASSPRTVLADTQYF
clone size: .; V gene: TRBV21-1; J gene: TRBJ2-1; D gene: .; CDR3 DNA: TGTGCCAGCAGCAAAGAAGCATACAATGAGCAGTTCTTC; CDR3 protein: CASSKEAYNEQFF
clone size: .; V gene: TRBV7-9; J gene: TRBJ2-1; D gene: .; CDR3 DNA: TGTGCCAGCAGCTTGGAGGGACTTTCCAATGAGCAGTTCTTC; CDR3 protein: CASSLEGLSNEQFF
clone size: .; V gene: TRBV19; J gene: TRBJ1-5; D gene: .; CDR3 DNA: TGTGCCAGTAGTAAGGGAAGAGAGGTGGGGCTAAATCAGCCCCAGCATTTT; CDR3 protein: CASSKGREVGLNQPQHF
clone size: .; V gene: TRBV28; J gene: TRBJ2-5; D gene: TRBD1; CDR3 DNA: TGTGCCAGCAGCAAGACAGGGGGGTACCAAGAGACCCAGTACTTC; CDR3 protein: CASSKTGGYQETQYF
clone size: .; V gene: TRBV2; J gene: TRBJ1-2; D gene: .; CDR3 DNA: TGTGCCAGCAGTGAGCCGGGAATTAACTATGGCTACACCTTC; CDR3 protein: CASSEPGINYGYTF
clone size: .; V gene: TRBV19; J gene: TRBJ2-2; D gene: TRBD1; CDR3 DNA: TGTGCCAGTAGTATGGGGACAGGGTGGACCGGGGAGCTGTTTTTT; CDR3 protein: CASSMGTGWTGELFF
clone size: .; V gene: TRBV5-6; J gene: TRBJ1-3; D gene: .; CDR3 DNA: TGTGCCAGCAGCCCACAACACTCTGGAAACACCATATATTTT; CDR3 protein: CASSPQHSGNTIYF
clone size: .; V gene: TRBV11-3; J gene: TRBJ2-1; D gene: .; CDR3 DNA: TGTGCCAGCAGCCATTACCCCTCTGAAGCGGAGCCATCCTACAATGAGCAGTTCTTC; CDR3 protein: CASSHYPSEAEPSYNEQFF
clone size: .; V gene: TRBV9; J gene: TRBJ1-2; D gene: .; CDR3 DNA: TGTGCCAGCAGCGACCCTGCAGAGACAGCCACCTATGGCTACACCTTC; CDR3 protein: CASSDPAETATYGYTF
clone size: .; V gene: TRBV6-5; J gene: TRBJ2-1; D gene: TRBD1; CDR3 DNA: TGTGCCAGCAGTTACTCGCCGGACAGGGTAAATGAGCAGTTCTTC; CDR3 protein: CASSYSPDRVNEQFF
clone size: .; V gene: TRBV6-5; J gene: TRBJ1-1; D gene: .; CDR3 DNA: TGTGCCAGCAGTTATTCCCGGGATCAGGGAGGCACTGAAGCTTTCTTT; CDR3 protein: CASSYSRDQGGTEAFF
clone size: .; V gene: TRBV7-2; J gene: TRBJ2-5; D gene: .; CDR3 DNA: TGTGCCAGCAGCTCACAGGGACCTCAAGAGACCCAGTACTTC; CDR3 protein: CASSSQGPQETQYF
clone size: .; V gene: TRBV29-1; J gene: TRBJ2-7; D gene: TRBD2; CDR3 DNA: TGCAGCGTTGGGCCTCGGAGCGGGAGCTCCTACGAGCAGTACTTC; CDR3 protein: CSVGPRSGSSYEQYF
clone size: .; V gene: TRBV27; J gene: TRBJ2-1; D gene: TRBD1; CDR3 DNA: TGTGCCAGCCGGCTTCCGGGACAGGGGTACAATGAGCAGTTCTTC; CDR3 protein: CASRLPGQGYNEQFF
clone size: .; V gene: TRBV28; J gene: TRBJ1-4; D gene: TRBD1; CDR3 DNA: TGTGCCAGCAGTTTTGGCGGTGACAGGGCTTATGAAAAACTGTTTTTT; CDR3 protein: CASSFGGDRAYEKLFF
clone size: few; V gene: TRBV2; J gene: TRBJ1-4; D gene: TRBD1; CDR3 DNA: TGTGCCAGCAGCCCTAGACAGGGCCTTCCAACTAATGAAAAACTGTTTTTT; CDR3 protein: CASSPRQGLPTNEKLFF